These 27 T cell receptor beta chains were sequenced from one sample in a study of shared clonotypes between healthy human individuals. Using immunoSEQ multiplex PCR, the repertoire was profiled, and TCRdb retains in-frame clones only, with some absent. The sample records around 2,000,000 clones, about 95% being singletons. CD45RO negativity and positive selection for CCR7 defined naive CD8 cells, a population that excluded terminally differentiated effector memory CD45RA+ cells. The material sequenced was naive CD8+ T cells sorted from blood. These receptor sequences come from a man aged 18 to 35 in good health.

The V and J genes are TRBV6-1 and TRBJ1-6, with D tentatively TRBD1 (6 bases). CDR1 is MNHNS and CDR2 is SASEGT in the germline V gene. The CDR3 contains 12 residues. V was clipped by 10 bases and J by 7 bases, with 11 bases between them. The chain's CDR3 is CATRGPNSPLHF. CDR3 nucleotides: TGTGCCACCCGGGGGCCCAATTCACCCCTCCACTTT.

The genes are TRBV29-1 and TRBJ1-2; D is ambiguous. The CDR3 consists of 13 residues. V shed 1 base and J shed 2 bases, with 8 bases lying between them. The germline V gene has CDR1 SQVTM and CDR2 ANQGSEA. CDR3: CSVEGERNYGYTF. In DNA, the CDR3 is TGCAGCGTTGAAGGTGAAAGAAACTATGGCTACACCTTC.

In this sample, this clone turned up once. The chain employs TRBV2 and TRBJ2-7; 8 bases agree with TRBD2. The CDR3 runs 14 residues. Looked up from germline, CDR1 is SNHLY and CDR2 is FYNNEI. Trimming took 7 bases from V and 3 from J; bases not matched to a gene: 8. CDR3 in DNA: TGTGCCAGCACCGGGGGGGTCCAGAACTACGAGCAGTACTTC. As protein: CASTGGVQNYEQYF.

The chain links TRBV6-5 to TRBJ2-7; 10 positions agree with TRBD2. The trim removed 6 bases at V and 2 bases at J, leaving 4 bases unmatched. Germline V gene data show CDR1 as MNHEY and CDR2 as SVGAGI. This CDR3 is 14 amino acids long. CDR3 bases: TGTGCCAGCAGGTTTAGCGGGGGGACCTACGAGCAGTACTTC. It is translated as CASRFSGGTYEQYF.

V gene TRBV4-3 combines with J gene TRBJ2-2, with 8 positions matching TRBD2. CDR3 size: 19 residues. J gave up 3 bases and V 1 base, and 13 bases lay outside the gene matches. In germline, CDR1 is LGHNA, CDR2 YSLEER. The CDR3 region has the DNA TGCGCCAGCAGCCAAGTTTCTCTTTACCGGGAGGGCCACACCGGGGAGCTGTTTTTT. It specifies CASSQVSLYREGHTGELFF.

This rearrangement joins TRBV6-5 to TRBJ2-1, with 7 nucleotides matching TRBD1. The V gene's germline CDR1 is MNHEY and CDR2 SVGAGI. With 6 bases clipped from V and 12 bases from J, the junction kept 8 bases outside the gene matches. This CDR3 spans 12 amino acids. The CDR3 sequence is CASSQWDSRQFF. For the CDR3, the DNA is TGTGCCAGCAGCCAATGGGACAGTAGGCAGTTCTTC.

DNA of the CDR3: TGTGCCTGCCAGGACAGGGCCTACACCTACGAGCAGTACTTC. Translation gives CACQDRAYTYEQYF. The V call is TRBV30, the J call TRBJ2-7; TRBD1 matches 8 bases. J was trimmed by 2 bases and V by 6 bases; bases with no gene match: 9. The germline gives CDR1 GTSNPN, CDR2 SVGIG (reference sequence). The CDR3 contains 14 residues.

The chain couples TRBV4-3 to TRBJ1-3; D uncertain. From germline, CDR1 is LGHNA and CDR2 YSLEER. CDR3 size: 18 residues. Between the trimmed V and J ends, which lost 0 bases and 4 bases, there was a span of 19 bases. CDR3 in DNA: TGCGCCAGCAGCCAAGACCGGGATTCGGAAGGATGGGGAAACACCATATATTTT. Translation gives CASSQDRDSEGWGNTIYF.

This chain uses TRBV7-9 with TRBJ2-7, with 9 bases identical to TRBD1. This CDR3 contains 15 residues. The trim removed 5 bases at V and 2 bases at J, leaving 7 bases unmatched. Looked up from germline, CDR1 is SEHNR and CDR2 is FQNEAQ (reference sequence). CDR3 DNA: TGTGCCAGCAGCGGGACAGGGATGCAGGCCTACGAGCAGTACTTC. Its translation is CASSGTGMQAYEQYF.

The chain has TRBV7-9 and TRBJ1-1; TRBD1 agrees at 7 bases. This CDR3 has 15 residues. CDR1 is SEHNR and CDR2 is FQNEAQ in the germline V gene (reference sequence). Trimming cost V 5 bases and J 0 bases; bases outside gene matches: 6. As DNA, the CDR3 is TGTGCCAGCAGCATTCCCGGGACAGTGAACACTGAAGCTTTCTTT. Protein: CASSIPGTVNTEAFF.

The chain carries TRBV5-6 and TRBJ2-3; 8 bases align to TRBD2. In germline, CDR1 is SGHDT, CDR2 YYEEEE. The CDR3 length is 16 residues. The ends lost 7 bases at V and 5 bases at J; junction bases unmatched: 15. The CDR3 DNA sequence: TGTGCCAGCTTAAGCTTGGGGCGGGAGGAGGGAGATACGCAGTATTTT. Translating gives CASLSLGREEGDTQYF.

This clone was counted once. V is TRBV7-2 and J is TRBJ1-5; 7 bases agree with TRBD1. The germline V gene encodes CDR1 SGHTA and CDR2 FQGNSA. Trimming took 2 bases from V and 2 from J; bases not matched to a gene: 3. This CDR3 has 15 residues. The CDR3: CASSLFQGGNQPQHF. Written as DNA, the CDR3 is TGTGCCAGCAGCTTATTTCAGGGGGGCAATCAGCCCCAGCATTTT.

This chain links TRBV10-3 with TRBJ2-5; tentatively, D is TRBD2 (6 bases). The V end lost 6 bases, the J end lost 6 bases, and 17 bases lay between the germline ends. CDR3 size: 14 residues. From germline, CDR1 is ENHRY and CDR2 SYGVKD. CDR3 sequence reads: CAIRRLGVWKTQYF. CDR3 nucleotides: TGTGCCATCAGGCGACTAGGGGTTTGGAAGACCCAGTACTTC.

The rearrangement links TRBV19 to TRBJ2-1; tentative D call: TRBD1 (6 bases). Germline CDR1 and CDR2: LNHDA and SQIVND (reference sequence). The CDR3 runs to 15 residues. The V end was cut by 6 bases, the J end by 5 bases, with 17 bases between. CDR3 protein: CASSPQGFGNNEQFF. CDR3 nucleotide sequence: TGTGCCAGTAGCCCACAGGGATTCGGTAACAATGAGCAGTTCTTC.

This sequence joins TRBV9 and TRBJ1-1; 7 nucleotides line up with TRBD1. CDR3 length: 15 residues. The V and J ends lost 4 bases and 0 bases, in that order; junction bases with no gene match: 6. Germline values: CDR1 SGDLS, CDR2 YYNGEE. CDR3 region: CASSSEGQMNTEAFF. CDR3 in DNA: TGTGCCAGCAGCTCTGAGGGACAGATGAACACTGAAGCTTTCTTT.

The rearrangement uses TRBV7-6 and TRBJ2-7; TRBD2 matches 8 bases. Trimming took 1 base from V and 5 from J; bases not matched to a gene: 4. This CDR3 spans 14 amino acids. Germline CDR1 is SGHVS and CDR2 is FNYEAQ. The CDR3 loop reads CASSLDAGGDEQYF. The CDR3 DNA follows: TGTGCCAGCAGCTTAGATGCGGGGGGAGACGAGCAGTACTTC.

CDR3 in amino acids: CASSQVSASRAETQYF. CDR3 DNA: TGCGCCAGCAGCCAAGTTTCGGCCTCCCGCGCGGAGACCCAGTACTTC. J is TRBJ2-5 and V is TRBV4-1; D remains unclear. Germline loops: CDR1 MGHRA, CDR2 YSYEKL. Trimming removed 1 base from V and 5 bases from J, with 17 bases in between. The CDR3 has 16 residues.

This chain links TRBV4-3 with TRBJ1-2, with D possibly being TRBD1 (6 bases). In germline, CDR1 is LGHNA, CDR2 YSLEER. V dropped 1 base and J dropped 2 bases, with 14 bases sitting between them. This CDR3 comprises 16 residues. CDR3 nucleotide sequence: TGCGCCAGCAGCCAAGGGGCACAGGGATTAAACTATGGCTACACCTTC. Translating gives CASSQGAQGLNYGYTF.

The V and J genes are TRBV7-3 and TRBJ2-3; D is undetermined. V lost 0 bases, J lost 0 bases, and 10 bases lay in between. CDR1 and CDR2 (germline): SGHTA, FQGTGA. The CDR3 has 16 residues. The CDR3 DNA sequence: TGTGCCAGCAGCTTAACGTCCAGCGTGAGCACAGATACGCAGTATTTT. Amino acids: CASSLTSSVSTDTQYF. The complete variable domain, with remaining parts taken from reference TRBV7-3 and TRBJ2-3, reads GAGVSQTPSNKVTEKGKYVELRCDPISGHTALYWYRQSLGQGPEFLIYFQGTGAADDSGLPNDRFFAVRPEGSVSTLKIQRTERGDSAVYLCASSLTSSVSTDTQYFGPGTRLTVL.

The CDR3 DNA reads as TGTGCCAGCAGCTCCGGAGGTAGCAGCTCCTACGAGCAGTACTTC. Amino acid sequence: CASSSGGSSSYEQYF. This rearrangement joins TRBV13 to TRBJ2-7; D possibly corresponds to TRBD2 (5 bases). From germline, CDR1 is PRHDT and CDR2 FYEKMQ (reference sequence). Deletions cut 4 bases from V and 0 bases from J, with 13 bases between. CDR3 size: 15 residues.

The chain uses TRBV29-1 and TRBJ2-7; 8 bases match TRBD2. The CDR3 consists of 12 residues. V lost 3 bases, J lost 7 bases, and 5 bases stayed unmatched. Germline V gene lookup returns CDR1 SQVTM and CDR2 ANQGSEA. This chain's CDR3 is CSVEEIAGEQYF. CDR3 DNA: TGCAGCGTTGAGGAAATAGCGGGGGAGCAGTACTTC.

The V call is TRBV7-6, the J call TRBJ2-1; 12 bases are a match to TRBD2. Trimming took 2 bases from V and 8 from J; bases not matched to a gene: 4. The CDR3 is 15 residues long. The germline CDR1 and CDR2 sequences are SGHVS and FNYEAQ. CDR3 in amino acids: CASSLTSGGNDEQFF. CDR3 bases: TGTGCCAGCAGCTTAACTAGCGGGGGGAATGATGAGCAGTTCTTC.

The rearrangement uses TRBV4-1 and TRBJ2-2, with a tentative D call TRBD2 (5 bases). The CDR3 spans 16 residues. Deletions cut 4 bases from V and 6 bases from J, with 18 bases between. Germline V lookup: CDR1 MGHRA, CDR2 YSYEKL. DNA of the CDR3: TGCGCCAGCAGCCTCCAGAGGAAGAGGGAAGCCGGGGAGCTGTTTTTT. It is translated as CASSLQRKREAGELFF.

The genes are TRBV6-1 and TRBJ2-2; D remains ambiguous. Germline V CDR1 and CDR2: MNHNS, SASEGT. The V gene lost 0 bases and the J gene lost 5 bases, with 7 bases spanning the gap. The CDR3 spans 14 residues. The chain's CDR3 is CASSEALRTGELFF. DNA for the CDR3: TGTGCCAGCAGTGAAGCGCTTCGAACCGGGGAGCTGTTTTTT.

V and J are TRBV21-1 and TRBJ1-1. TRBV21-1 is recorded as a pseudogene. The CDR3 totals 12 residues. The CDR3 spells CASMKTDTEAFF. As DNA, the CDR3 is TGTGCCAGCATGAAGACGGACACTGAAGCTTTCTTT.

The chain has TRBV4-1 and TRBJ2-7, with a possible D match to TRBD1 (6 bases). The CDR3 is 15 residues long. The V end lost 3 bases, the J end lost 4 bases, and 16 bases lay between the germline ends. Germline CDR1 reads MGHRA; CDR2 reads YSYEKL. The CDR3 region is CASSQTSRGRYEQYF. The CDR3 region has the DNA TGCGCCAGCAGCCAGACCTCCAGGGGACGATACGAGCAGTACTTC.

This clone was found once. This chain links TRBV27 with TRBJ1-1; 10 positions match TRBD1. The CDR3 contains 16 residues. V shed 6 bases, J shed 2 bases, and the junction held 9 bases outside the gene matches. The germline V gene encodes CDR1 MNHEY and CDR2 SMNVEV (reference sequence). In DNA, the CDR3 is TGTGCCAGCAGCACACGCCGGGACAGGGGTAACACTGAAGCTTTCTTT. Its protein product is CASSTRRDRGNTEAFF.